The clone carrying this TCR beta chain was observed at least ten times. Patients underwent thyroid surgery, and none had received any treatment before it. These data belong to a study of metastatic and nonmetastatic thyroid tumors. At the level of the study: Patients with malignant and benign thyroid disease provided blood and tumor or nodule tissue, whose repertoires were compared.

In the source study's methods: The authors used CDR3 differences across clinicopathological groups to build a distant-metastasis classifier for papillary thyroid cancer. Using MiXCR, TCRdb reanalyzed the PCR reads. TCRdb, not the original authors, processed these V and J calls. The table records tens of thousands of clones, more than 15% of them present only once. The V gene's germline CDR1 is MNHNS and CDR2 SASEGT. V shed 8 bases and J shed 2 bases, with 13 bases lying between them. CDR3 size: 13 residues. The J gene is TRBJ2-7, the V gene TRBV6-1, with D perhaps TRBD2 (7 bases). This receptor was obtained from a female donor with papillary thyroid cancer or a benign thyroid nodule (not recorded which). Some clones in this sample may be carry-over from other donors' samples. The sequenced material came from blood. The DNA for the CDR3 is TGTGCCAGCGGGGGGGGCATCCCCTACGAGCAGTACTTC. It encodes CASGGGIPYEQYF.